These T cell receptor beta chains were read from a single sample in a study of PD-1 blockade in classical Hodgkin lymphoma. Assay: immunoSEQ multiplex PCR; the TCRdb copy retains only in-frame clones and omits some. The repertoire holds around 19,000 clones, with 73% as singletons. The sequenced sample was peripheral blood mononuclear cells (PBMCs), obtained before the second cycle of nivolumab. The receptors here all came from a human donor with classical Hodgkin lymphoma. CDR3s include the opening cysteine and the closing phenylalanine or tryptophan. Fields, in order: V gene, clone size, D gene, J gene, CDR3 protein, CDR3 DNA. D genes are given only for firm matches. Rows give clone size only sometimes, using once, few, many, or a class for an expanded clone.

v_call: TRBV2
clone_size: .
d_call: .
j_call: TRBJ2-3
cdr3_aa: CASSEDMFPQYF
cdr3_nt: TGTGCCAGCAGTGAAGATATGTTCCCGCAGTATTTT

v_call: TRBV29-1
clone_size: .
d_call: .
j_call: TRBJ2-4
cdr3_aa: CSGLRDAENIQYF
cdr3_nt: TGCAGCGGTCTCCGGGACGCCGAAAACATTCAGTACTTC

v_call: TRBV5-6
clone_size: .
d_call: .
j_call: TRBJ2-2
cdr3_aa: CASSLVGRTGELFF
cdr3_nt: TGTGCCAGCAGTCTGGTAGGGAGGACCGGGGAGCTGTTTTTT

v_call: TRBV7-6
clone_size: .
d_call: .
j_call: TRBJ2-7
cdr3_aa: CARCGGSSYEQYF
cdr3_nt: TGTGCCAGGTGTGGAGGGAGCTCCTACGAGCAGTACTTC

v_call: TRBV7-8
clone_size: .
d_call: .
j_call: TRBJ2-7
cdr3_aa: CASSLEAAYEQYF
cdr3_nt: TGTGCCAGCAGCTTAGAGGCAGCCTACGAGCAGTACTTC

v_call: TRBV5-6
clone_size: .
d_call: TRBD1
j_call: TRBJ2-5
cdr3_aa: CASSTTGPRETQYF
cdr3_nt: TGTGCCAGCAGCACGACAGGGCCCCGGGAGACCCAGTACTTC

v_call: TRBV12-5
clone_size: .
d_call: .
j_call: TRBJ1-1
cdr3_aa: CASGFWGAIRHNGTEAFF
cdr3_nt: TGTGCTAGTGGTTTTTGGGGGGCGATTCGGCATAATGGCACTGAAGCTTTCTTT

v_call: TRBV29-1
clone_size: .
d_call: .
j_call: TRBJ2-4
cdr3_aa: CSVKADQNIQYF
cdr3_nt: TGCAGCGTTAAGGCAGACCAAAACATTCAGTACTTC

v_call: TRBV4-1
clone_size: once
d_call: .
j_call: TRBJ2-7
cdr3_aa: CASSHWDPGAEQYF
cdr3_nt: TGCGCCAGCAGTCACTGGGACCCAGGGGCCGAGCAGTACTTC

v_call: TRBV4-1
clone_size: .
d_call: TRBD2
j_call: TRBJ2-1
cdr3_aa: CASSQPSGGGEQFF
cdr3_nt: TGCGCCAGCAGCCAACCTAGCGGGGGAGGGGAGCAGTTCTTC

v_call: TRBV5-1
clone_size: .
d_call: .
j_call: TRBJ2-1
cdr3_aa: CASSSGNSYNEQFF
cdr3_nt: TGCGCCAGCAGTAGCGGCAATTCCTACAATGAGCAGTTCTTC

v_call: TRBV16
clone_size: .
d_call: .
j_call: TRBJ1-1
cdr3_aa: CASSRTSVNTEAFF
cdr3_nt: TGTGCCAGCAGCCGAACCTCAGTGAACACTGAAGCTTTCTTT

v_call: TRBV5-6
clone_size: .
d_call: TRBD2
j_call: TRBJ2-7
cdr3_aa: CASTKTAAGGREQYF
cdr3_nt: TGTGCCAGCACCAAAACCGCGGCGGGGGGGCGCGAGCAGTACTTC

v_call: TRBV7-9
clone_size: .
d_call: .
j_call: TRBJ1-1
cdr3_aa: CASSLGGRAFF
cdr3_nt: TGTGCCAGCAGCTTAGGGGGTCGGGCTTTCTTT

v_call: TRBV11-3
clone_size: .
d_call: .
j_call: TRBJ2-5
cdr3_aa: CASSRGGETQYF
cdr3_nt: TGTGCCAGCAGCCGTGGGGGAGAGACCCAGTACTTC

v_call: TRBV6-6
clone_size: once
d_call: .
j_call: TRBJ2-3
cdr3_aa: CASSYEGEGNTQYF
cdr3_nt: TGTGCCAGCAGTTACGAGGGCGAAGGCAACACGCAGTATTTT

v_call: TRBV19
clone_size: few
d_call: .
j_call: TRBJ2-1
cdr3_aa: CASSRVRGNEQFF
cdr3_nt: TGTGCCAGTAGTAGAGTCAGGGGAAACGAGCAGTTCTTC

v_call: TRBV6-5
clone_size: once
d_call: .
j_call: TRBJ1-2
cdr3_aa: CASSYELTETNYGYTF
cdr3_nt: TGTGCCAGCAGTTACGAGTTGACAGAAACGAACTATGGCTACACCTTC

v_call: TRBV5-1
clone_size: .
d_call: TRBD2
j_call: TRBJ2-7
cdr3_aa: CASSLGGTSTYEQYF
cdr3_nt: TGCGCCAGCAGCTTGGGTGGGACTAGCACCTACGAGCAGTACTTC

v_call: TRBV5-1
clone_size: .
d_call: .
j_call: TRBJ2-2
cdr3_aa: CASSGSVNTGELFF
cdr3_nt: TGCGCCAGCTCCGGTTCGGTGAACACCGGGGAGCTGTTTTTT

v_call: TRBV7-8
clone_size: .
d_call: .
j_call: TRBJ1-4
cdr3_aa: CASSYQTGGYEKLFF
cdr3_nt: TGTGCCAGCAGCTACCAGACGGGCGGGTATGAAAAACTGTTTTTT

v_call: TRBV6-1
clone_size: once
d_call: .
j_call: TRBJ1-5
cdr3_aa: CASSEGPIAPQHF
cdr3_nt: TGTGCCAGCAGTGAGGGGCCGATCGCGCCCCAGCATTTT

v_call: TRBV6-1
clone_size: .
d_call: TRBD1
j_call: TRBJ1-2
cdr3_aa: CASRETGGTYGYTF
cdr3_nt: TGTGCCAGCAGGGAGACAGGGGGCACCTATGGCTACACCTTC

v_call: TRBV5-4
clone_size: .
d_call: TRBD1
j_call: TRBJ2-5
cdr3_aa: CASSSGQIQETQYF
cdr3_nt: TGTGCCAGCAGCTCGGGACAGATACAAGAGACCCAGTACTTC

v_call: TRBV7-6
clone_size: few
d_call: .
j_call: TRBJ2-4
cdr3_aa: CASSPTAKNIQYF
cdr3_nt: TGTGCCAGCAGCCCTACAGCCAAAAACATTCAGTACTTC

v_call: TRBV4-1
clone_size: .
d_call: .
j_call: TRBJ1-1
cdr3_aa: CASSLVFQKNTEAFF
cdr3_nt: TGCGCCAGCAGCCTCGTGTTCCAGAAGAACACTGAAGCTTTCTTT